What follows is one T cell receptor beta chain and its context. Its antigen is as yet unknown. This sample is part of a study of identifying expanded T cells in peripheral blood. Notes on the study in general: Roughly two-week clone count variance significantly increased as total template count grew. Over about two and four weeks, about 15 and 18 clones changed, versus roughly 1.1 between replicates.

No infections or other immune events were documented during collection. Here immunoSEQ multiplex PCR was the method, and the copy in TCRdb shows in-frame clones only, minus some. The sample carries about 89,000 clones, 88% recorded once. V shed 3 bases and J shed 4 bases, with 9 bases lying between them. CDR3 size: 13 residues. Per the germline V gene, CDR1 is SNHLY and CDR2 is FYNNEI. The chain recombines TRBV2 with TRBJ1-2; no clear D. This receptor was taken from a person between 18 and 75 years old in good health. Specimen: blood. The CDR3 DNA reads as TGTGCCAGCAGTGAGGAGGGTGGCTATGGCTACACCTTC. This sequence encodes CASSEEGGYGYTF.